This T cell receptor beta chain was recorded in a study of CD8 T cells in ankylosing spondylitis. The CDR3 consists of 15 residues. The germline V gene encodes CDR1 SGHVS and CDR2 FQNEAQ. Trimming at V came to 4 bases and at J to 2 bases, leaving 6 bases not matched to a gene. TCRdb used MiXCR to reprocess the 5' RACE reads, holding one entry per CDR3 protein. The sample shows 300,000 to 350,000 distinct CDR3 sequences, roughly 14% of them seen only once. Findings of the study overall: Clones linked to disease were reported to show significant enrichment in matched ankylosing spondylitis synovial fluid. Existing reports had already noted some motif variants in reactive arthritis synovial fluid and blood. A TCR beta motif of seven or eight highly homologous variants appeared characteristic of ankylosing spondylitis blood.

The sample holds a few counts of this clonotype. Its matching antigen is unknown. This chain connects TRBV7-8 to TRBJ2-5; 8 bases agree with TRBD1. The TCR comes from a male donor with ankylosing spondylitis or in good health (not recorded which). The sequenced sample was blood, either unsorted or a sorted T cell fraction (not recorded which). CDR3 sequence reads: CASSWATGGQETQYF. In nucleotides, the CDR3 is TGTGCCAGCAGCTGGGCTACAGGGGGTCAAGAGACCCAGTACTTC.